The 9 T cell receptor beta chains below were found in one sample sequenced in a study of response to subunit inactivated influenza vaccine. TCRdb analysed the RT-PCR reads with MiXCR anew, one entry per CDR3 protein. This table has 450,000 to 600,000 distinct CDR3 sequences, about 15% appearing once. The sequencing used CD4+ T cells sorted from PBMCs, collected 23 months after vaccination. The source is a man in his fifties or sixties who received an inactivated influenza vaccine.

This clonotype has a handful of counts. The chain joins TRBV4-3 to TRBJ2-3; D is possibly TRBD2 (6 bases). The V end was cut by 1 base, the J end by 2 bases, with 16 bases between. CDR1 and CDR2 (germline): LGHNA, YSLEER. The CDR3 length is 17 residues. CDR3 amino acids: CASSQVVGREATDTQYF. CDR3 in DNA: TGCGCCAGCAGCCAAGTAGTCGGCAGGGAGGCCACAGATACGCAGTATTTT.

CDR3 sequence reads: CASNGDSYEQYF. The CDR3 coding sequence is TGTGCCAGCAATGGGGACTCCTACGAGCAGTACTTC. V usage is TRBV11-2 and J usage is TRBJ2-7; D call uncertain. This CDR3 spans 12 amino acids. V was shortened by 7 bases and J by 0 bases, with 7 bases between the two germline ends. Germline CDR1 is SGHAT and CDR2 is FQNNGV.

The chain recombines TRBV3-1 with TRBJ1-3; no firm D call. The V and J ends lost 6 bases and 0 bases respectively, with 9 bases between them. The CDR3 extends over 14 amino acids. Germline V gives CDR1 LGHDT, CDR2 YNNKEL (reference sequence). Here the CDR3 reads CASSEGSSGNTIYF. DNA for the CDR3: TGTGCCAGCAGTGAAGGGAGCTCTGGAAACACCATATATTTT.

This clonotype was seen a handful of times. The CDR3: CSAEPPDRIYEQYF. The CDR3 DNA reads TGCAGTGCTGAACCCCCGGACAGAATCTACGAGCAGTACTTC. The gene calls are TRBV20-1 and TRBJ2-7; the D gene is possibly TRBD1 (6 bases). The V and J ends lost 5 bases and 3 bases respectively, with 17 bases between them. Germline V gene lookup returns CDR1 DFQATT and CDR2 SNEGSKA (reference sequence). CDR3 length equals 14 residues.

The chain links TRBV6-1 to TRBJ2-1, with D maybe TRBD2 (5 bases). V dropped 5 bases and J dropped 0 bases, with 17 bases sitting between them. This CDR3 is built from 17 residues. Germline V CDR1 and CDR2: MNHNS, SASEGT. The CDR3 spells CASSPPPWRVSYNEQFF. CDR3 DNA sequence: TGTGCCAGCAGTCCCCCGCCGTGGCGGGTCTCCTACAATGAGCAGTTCTTC.

This clonotype was detected only a few times. The gene calls are TRBV28 and TRBJ1-4; tentative D call: TRBD1 (5 bases). Germline V gene sequence: CDR1 MDHEN, CDR2 SYDVKM. The CDR3 spans 12 residues. V lost 5 bases and J 15 bases, leaving 16 bases between the germline ends. CDR3 residues: CASSRGAWVMFF. CDR3 sequence (DNA): TGTGCCAGCAGTAGAGGGGCCTGGGTAATGTTTTTT.

The chain employs TRBV15 and TRBJ1-5; D gene unclear. The V gene lost 0 bases and the J gene lost 0 bases, with 6 bases spanning the gap. The CDR3 runs to 15 residues. Germline CDR1 is LNHNV and CDR2 is YYDKDF (reference sequence). CDR3 residues: CATSRDRNSNQPQHF. In DNA, the CDR3 is TGTGCCACCAGCAGAGACCGAAATAGCAATCAGCCCCAGCATTTT.

The rearrangement joins TRBV20-1 to TRBJ2-3; 7 positions agree with TRBD2. The germline CDR1 and CDR2 sequences are DFQATT and SNEGSKA (reference sequence). The CDR3 contains 13 residues. The chain's CDR3 is CSEVAGGTDTQYF. CDR3 DNA sequence: TGCAGCGAAGTAGCGGGCGGCACAGATACGCAGTATTTT.

This clonotype was observed a few times. CDR3 in DNA: TGTGCCAGCAGCTTGGACTCAGGACTATTCTATGGCTACACCTTC. Protein: CASSLDSGLFYGYTF. This chain uses TRBV5-5 with TRBJ1-2; D remains ambiguous. This CDR3 spans 15 amino acids. From germline, CDR1 is SGHKS and CDR2 YYEKEE (reference sequence). Trimming cost V 0 bases and J 4 bases, with 13 bases left between them.